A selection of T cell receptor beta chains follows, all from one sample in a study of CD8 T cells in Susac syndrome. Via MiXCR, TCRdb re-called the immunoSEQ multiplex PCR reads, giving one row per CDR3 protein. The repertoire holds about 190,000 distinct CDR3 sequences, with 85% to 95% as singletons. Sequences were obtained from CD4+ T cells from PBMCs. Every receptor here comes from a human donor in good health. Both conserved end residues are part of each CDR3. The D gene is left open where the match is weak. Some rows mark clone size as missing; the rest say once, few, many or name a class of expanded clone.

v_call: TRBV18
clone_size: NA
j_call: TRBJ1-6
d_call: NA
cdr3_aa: CASSPRTGTNSPLHF
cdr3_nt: TGTGCCAGCTCACCGCGGACTGGAACCAATTCACCCCTCCACTTT

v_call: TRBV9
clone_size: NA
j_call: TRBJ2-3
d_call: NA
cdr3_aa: CASSEGGVASTDTQYF
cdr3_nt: TGTGCCAGCAGCGAGGGGGGAGTAGCAAGCACAGATACGCAGTATTTT

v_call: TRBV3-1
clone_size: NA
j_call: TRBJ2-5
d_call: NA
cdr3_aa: CASSQERPTGTQYF
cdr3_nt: TGTGCCAGCAGCCAAGAACGGCCCACGGGGACCCAGTACTTC

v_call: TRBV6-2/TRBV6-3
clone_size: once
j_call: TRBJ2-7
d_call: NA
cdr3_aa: CASSSFTYEQYF
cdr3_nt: TGTGCCAGCAGCTCGTTCACCTACGAGCAGTACTTC

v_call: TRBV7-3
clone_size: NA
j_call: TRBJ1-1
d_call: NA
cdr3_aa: CASSLKGGTEAFF
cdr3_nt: TGTGCCAGCAGTCTGAAGGGGGGTACTGAAGCTTTCTTT

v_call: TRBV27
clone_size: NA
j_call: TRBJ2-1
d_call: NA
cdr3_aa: CASSLGAGPSSWQFF
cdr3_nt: TGTGCCAGCAGTTTAGGGGCAGGCCCCTCATCCTGGCAGTTCTTC

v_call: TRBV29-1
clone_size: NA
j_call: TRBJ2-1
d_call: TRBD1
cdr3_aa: CSVARTGLNNEQFF
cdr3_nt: TGCAGCGTCGCCCGGACAGGGCTCAACAATGAGCAGTTCTTC

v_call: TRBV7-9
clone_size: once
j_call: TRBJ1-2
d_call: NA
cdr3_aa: CAGKENRDYGYTF
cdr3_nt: TGTGCCGGAAAAGAAAACAGGGACTATGGCTACACCTTC

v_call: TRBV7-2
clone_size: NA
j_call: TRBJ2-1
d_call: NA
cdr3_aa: CASSLTRGLGNEQFF
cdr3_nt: TGTGCCAGCAGCTTAACCCGGGGTTTGGGGAATGAGCAGTTCTTC

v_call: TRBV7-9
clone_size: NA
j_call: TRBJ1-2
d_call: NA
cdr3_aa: CASSGTRGYGYTF
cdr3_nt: TGTGCCAGCAGCGGAACCAGGGGCTATGGCTACACCTTC

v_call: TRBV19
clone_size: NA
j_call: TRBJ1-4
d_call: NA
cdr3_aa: CASSMNRRPGEKLFF
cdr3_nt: TGTGCCAGTAGTATGAACCGTCGCCCGGGAGAAAAACTGTTTTTT

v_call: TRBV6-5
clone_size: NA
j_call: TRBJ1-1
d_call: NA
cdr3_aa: CASSFKTVNTEAFF
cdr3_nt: TGTGCCAGCAGCTTTAAGACAGTTAACACTGAAGCTTTCTTT

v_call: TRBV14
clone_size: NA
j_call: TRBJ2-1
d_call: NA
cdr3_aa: CASSQGSVEQFF
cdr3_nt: TGTGCCAGCAGCCAAGGGAGTGTAGAGCAGTTCTTC

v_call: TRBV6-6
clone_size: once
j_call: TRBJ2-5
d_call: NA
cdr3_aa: CASTRGRRGQETQYF
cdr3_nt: TGTGCCAGCACTCGGGGGCGGCGGGGACAAGAGACCCAGTACTTC

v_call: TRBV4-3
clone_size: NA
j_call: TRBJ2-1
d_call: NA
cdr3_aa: CASSRRVGGNEQFF
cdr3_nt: TGCGCCAGCAGCCGGCGGGTGGGCGGCAATGAGCAGTTCTTC

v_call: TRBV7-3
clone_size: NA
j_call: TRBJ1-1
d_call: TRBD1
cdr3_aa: CASSLTGGQGARKAFF
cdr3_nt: TGTGCCAGCAGCTTAACCGGGGGACAGGGGGCGCGGAAAGCTTTCTTT

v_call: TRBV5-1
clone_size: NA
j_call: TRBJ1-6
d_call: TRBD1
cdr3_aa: CASSTRDRGNSPLHF
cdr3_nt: TGCGCCAGCAGCACCCGGGACAGGGGTAATTCACCCCTCCACTTT

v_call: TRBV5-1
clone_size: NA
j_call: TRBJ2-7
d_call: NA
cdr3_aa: CASSGGVTSREQYF
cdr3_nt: TGCGCCAGCAGCGGGGGCGTTACTAGTCGCGAGCAGTACTTC

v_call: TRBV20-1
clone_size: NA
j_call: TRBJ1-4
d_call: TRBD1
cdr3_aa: CSAQGATNEKLFF
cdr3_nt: TGCAGTGCGCAGGGGGCAACTAATGAAAAACTGTTTTTT

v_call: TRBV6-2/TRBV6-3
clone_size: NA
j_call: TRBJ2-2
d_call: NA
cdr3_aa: CASRRVGTANTGELFF
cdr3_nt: TGTGCCAGCAGACGAGTGGGGACCGCGAACACCGGGGAGCTGTTTTTT

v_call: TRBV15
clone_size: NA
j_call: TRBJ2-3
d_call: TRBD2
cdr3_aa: CATRRRSGGASTDTQYF
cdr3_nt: TGTGCCACTCGGAGGCGCAGCGGGGGGGCTAGCACAGATACGCAGTATTTT

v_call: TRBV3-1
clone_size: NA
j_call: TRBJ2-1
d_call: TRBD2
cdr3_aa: CASSLGGVGEQFF
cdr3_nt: TGTGCCAGCAGTTTGGGGGGGGTCGGTGAGCAGTTCTTC

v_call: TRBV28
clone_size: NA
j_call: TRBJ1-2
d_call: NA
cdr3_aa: CASSSGGRPIYGYTF
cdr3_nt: TGTGCCAGCAGCTCCGGGGGACGACCTATCTATGGCTACACCTTC

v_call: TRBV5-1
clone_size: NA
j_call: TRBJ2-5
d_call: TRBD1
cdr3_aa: CASSLGGTGNQETQYF
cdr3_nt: TGCGCCAGCAGCTTGGGTGGGACAGGGAACCAAGAGACCCAGTACTTC

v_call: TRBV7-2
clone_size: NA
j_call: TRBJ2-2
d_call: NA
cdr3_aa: CASNFGNTGELFF
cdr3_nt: TGTGCCAGCAACTTCGGGAACACCGGGGAGCTGTTTTTT

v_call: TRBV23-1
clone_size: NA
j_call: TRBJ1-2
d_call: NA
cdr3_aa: CASSQSRGNYGYTF
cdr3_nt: TGCGCCAGCAGTCAAAGCAGGGGTAACTATGGCTACACCTTC

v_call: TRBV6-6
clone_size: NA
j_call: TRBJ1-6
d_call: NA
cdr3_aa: CASSYGGLDNSPLHF
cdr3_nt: TGTGCCAGCAGTTACGGGGGATTAGATAATTCACCCCTCCACTTT

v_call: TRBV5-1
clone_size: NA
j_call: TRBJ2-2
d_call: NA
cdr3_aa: CASSFGDGTGELFF
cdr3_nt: TGCGCCAGCAGCTTCGGCGACGGCACCGGGGAGCTGTTTTTT

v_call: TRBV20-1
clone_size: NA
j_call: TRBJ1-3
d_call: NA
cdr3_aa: CSALPQASVYTIYF
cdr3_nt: TGCAGTGCTTTACCCCAGGCAAGCGTATACACCATATATTTT

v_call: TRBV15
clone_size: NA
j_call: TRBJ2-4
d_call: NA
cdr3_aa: CATSRGGGGVQNIQYF
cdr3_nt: TGTGCCACCAGCAGAGGAGGTGGCGGGGTCCAAAACATTCAGTACTTC

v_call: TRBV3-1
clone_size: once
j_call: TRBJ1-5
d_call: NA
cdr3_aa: CASSFDLGSNQPQHF
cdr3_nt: TGTGCCAGCAGCTTCGATCTAGGGAGCAATCAGCCCCAGCATTTT

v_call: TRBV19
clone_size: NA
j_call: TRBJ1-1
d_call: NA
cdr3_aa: CASRSGFEAFF
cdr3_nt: TGTGCCAGTAGATCAGGGTTTGAAGCTTTCTTT

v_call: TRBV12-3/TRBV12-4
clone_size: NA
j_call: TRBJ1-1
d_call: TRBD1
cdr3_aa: CASSPPRTGGNTEAFF
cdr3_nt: TGTGCCAGCAGCCCACCGCGGACAGGGGGGAACACTGAAGCTTTCTTT

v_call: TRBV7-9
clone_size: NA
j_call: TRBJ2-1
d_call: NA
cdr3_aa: CASSLIGTEEFF
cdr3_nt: TGTGCCAGCAGCTTAATCGGGACTGAGGAGTTCTTC

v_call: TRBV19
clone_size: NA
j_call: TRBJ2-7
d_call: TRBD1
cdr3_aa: CASSKRDRGWEPYEQYF
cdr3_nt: TGTGCCAGTAGTAAAAGGGACAGGGGGTGGGAACCCTACGAGCAGTACTTC

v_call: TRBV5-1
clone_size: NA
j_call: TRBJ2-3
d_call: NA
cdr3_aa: CASSFDGQSGADTQYF
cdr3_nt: TGCGCCAGCAGCTTCGATGGTCAGAGTGGGGCAGATACGCAGTATTTT

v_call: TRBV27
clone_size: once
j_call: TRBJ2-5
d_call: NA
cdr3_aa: CASTTGLRLETQYF
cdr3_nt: TGTGCCAGCACTACGGGACTTCGGCTGGAGACCCAGTACTTC

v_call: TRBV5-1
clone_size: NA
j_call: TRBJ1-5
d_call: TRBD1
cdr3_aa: CASSYGTGREQPQHF
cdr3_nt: TGCGCCAGCAGCTACGGGACAGGCCGAGAACAGCCCCAGCATTTT

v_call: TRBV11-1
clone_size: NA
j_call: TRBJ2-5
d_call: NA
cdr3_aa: CASSLGAEPRGETQYF
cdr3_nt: TGTGCCAGCAGCTTAGGCGCAGAGCCACGCGGCGAGACCCAGTACTTC

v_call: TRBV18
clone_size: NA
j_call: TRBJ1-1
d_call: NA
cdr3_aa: CASSPTNRAPEAFF
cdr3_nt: TGTGCCAGCTCACCTACGAACAGGGCCCCTGAAGCTTTCTTT

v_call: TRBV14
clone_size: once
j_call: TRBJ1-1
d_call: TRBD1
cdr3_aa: CASSQRPLGGGFMNTEAFF
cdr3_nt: TGTGCCAGCAGCCAAAGGCCCCTGGGAGGGGGCTTCATGAACACTGAAGCTTTCTTT

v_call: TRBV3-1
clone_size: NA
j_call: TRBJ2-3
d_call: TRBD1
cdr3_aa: CASSQWDRATDTQYF
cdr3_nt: TGTGCCAGCAGCCAATGGGACAGGGCAACAGATACGCAGTATTTT

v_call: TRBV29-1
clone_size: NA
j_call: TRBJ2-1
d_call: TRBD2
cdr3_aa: CSVERAGINNEQFF
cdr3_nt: TGCAGCGTTGAGCGAGCGGGGATAAACAATGAGCAGTTCTTC

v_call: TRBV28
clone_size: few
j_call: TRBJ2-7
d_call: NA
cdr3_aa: CASSLGLGASYEQYF
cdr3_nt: TGTGCCAGCAGTTTAGGGCTGGGGGCGTCCTACGAGCAGTACTTC

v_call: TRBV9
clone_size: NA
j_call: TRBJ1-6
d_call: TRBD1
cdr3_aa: CASSVGQRAAPLHF
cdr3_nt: TGTGCCAGCAGCGTGGGACAGCGGGCTGCACCCCTCCACTTT

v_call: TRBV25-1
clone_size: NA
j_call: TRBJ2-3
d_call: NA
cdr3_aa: CASSESGGITDTQYF
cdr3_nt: TGTGCCAGCAGTGAATCCGGTGGAATCACAGATACGCAGTATTTT

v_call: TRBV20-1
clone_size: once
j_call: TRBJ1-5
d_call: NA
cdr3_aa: CSASSGVGQPQHF
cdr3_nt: TGCAGTGCCTCGTCAGGGGTGGGTCAGCCCCAGCATTTT

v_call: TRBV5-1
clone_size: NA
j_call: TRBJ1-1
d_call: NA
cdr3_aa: CASSRGAVGAEAFF
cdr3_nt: TGCGCCAGCAGTCGAGGGGCGGTTGGGGCTGAAGCTTTCTTT

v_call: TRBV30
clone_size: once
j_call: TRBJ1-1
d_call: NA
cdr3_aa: CAWSEQGRNTEAFF
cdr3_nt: TGTGCCTGGAGTGAACAGGGCAGGAACACTGAAGCTTTCTTT

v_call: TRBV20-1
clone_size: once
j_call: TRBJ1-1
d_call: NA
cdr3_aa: CSAKRTAQNTEAFF
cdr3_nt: TGCAGTGCTAAGCGGACAGCTCAGAACACTGAAGCTTTCTTT

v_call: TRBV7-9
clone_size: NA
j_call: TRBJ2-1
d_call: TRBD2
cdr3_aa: CASSRKPGLAGGMNEQFF
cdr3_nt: TGTGCCAGCAGCCGGAAGCCGGGACTAGCGGGGGGCATGAATGAGCAGTTCTTC

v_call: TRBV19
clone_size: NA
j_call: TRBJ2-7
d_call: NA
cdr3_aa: CASSTLPGRYEQYF
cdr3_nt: TGTGCCAGTAGTACCCTCCCGGGACGATACGAGCAGTACTTC

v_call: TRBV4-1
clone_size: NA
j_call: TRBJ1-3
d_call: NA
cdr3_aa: CATSEGGVGNTIYF
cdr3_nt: TGCGCCACCTCGGAGGGAGGGGTCGGAAACACCATATATTTT

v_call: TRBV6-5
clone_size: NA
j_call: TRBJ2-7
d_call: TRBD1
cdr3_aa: CASSWGLGTGDYEQYF
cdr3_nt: TGTGCCAGCAGTTGGGGTTTAGGGACAGGGGACTACGAGCAGTACTTC

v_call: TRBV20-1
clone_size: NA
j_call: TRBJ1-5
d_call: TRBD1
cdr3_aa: CSAGQGAGQPQHF
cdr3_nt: TGCAGTGCTGGACAGGGGGCTGGTCAGCCCCAGCATTTT

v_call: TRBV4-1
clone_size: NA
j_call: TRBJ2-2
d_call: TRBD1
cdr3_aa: CASSQGRTGVTGELFF
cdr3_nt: TGCGCCAGCAGCCAGGGTCGGACAGGGGTCACCGGGGAGCTGTTTTTT

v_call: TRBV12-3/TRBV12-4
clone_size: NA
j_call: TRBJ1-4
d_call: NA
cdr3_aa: CASTAGGATNEKLFF
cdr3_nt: TGTGCCAGCACCGCCGGCGGGGCAACTAATGAAAAACTGTTTTTT

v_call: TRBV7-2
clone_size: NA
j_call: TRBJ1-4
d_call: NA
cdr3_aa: CASSLSSTNEKLFF
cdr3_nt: TGTGCCAGCAGCCTATCTTCAACTAATGAAAAACTGTTTTTT

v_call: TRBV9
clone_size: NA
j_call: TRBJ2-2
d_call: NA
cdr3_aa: CASSSRGGRTGELFF
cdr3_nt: TGTGCCAGCAGCTCTAGGGGGGGGCGCACCGGGGAGCTGTTTTTT